The clone carrying this T cell receptor (beta chain) was picked up a small number of times. Its antigen is unidentified. The data belong to a study of CD8+ T cells in alopecia areata. Study results and caveats: During tofacitinib treatment, many expanded lesional clones remained in scalp and blood. Uncertainty about whether baseline CD8+ expansion is linked to response remains, with one nonresponder. Significant decreases in scalp clonality and expanded CD8+ clones followed tofacitinib treatment.

The CDR3 has 13 residues. V lost 0 bases and J 4 bases, leaving 7 bases between the germline ends. Per germline, CDR1 SGHRS and CDR2 YFSETQ. The treatment is: oral pan-JAK inhibitor, 5-10 mg twice daily. Investigators isolated RNA and reverse transcribed it into cDNA to act as the sequencing template. The table came from immunoSEQ multiplex PCR; TCRdb's copy has only in-frame clones and leaves some out. The profile shows about 210,000 clones, about 57% of them singletons. The V call is TRBV5-1, the J call TRBJ2-5; D unclear. The receptor was derived from a human donor with alopecia areata. The sequencing used CD4+ T cells sorted from blood, collected at week 4, from a patient treated with tofacitinib. CDR3 residues: CASSLGDGETQYF. CDR3 bases: TGCGCCAGCAGCTTGGGGGATGGAGAGACCCAGTACTTC.